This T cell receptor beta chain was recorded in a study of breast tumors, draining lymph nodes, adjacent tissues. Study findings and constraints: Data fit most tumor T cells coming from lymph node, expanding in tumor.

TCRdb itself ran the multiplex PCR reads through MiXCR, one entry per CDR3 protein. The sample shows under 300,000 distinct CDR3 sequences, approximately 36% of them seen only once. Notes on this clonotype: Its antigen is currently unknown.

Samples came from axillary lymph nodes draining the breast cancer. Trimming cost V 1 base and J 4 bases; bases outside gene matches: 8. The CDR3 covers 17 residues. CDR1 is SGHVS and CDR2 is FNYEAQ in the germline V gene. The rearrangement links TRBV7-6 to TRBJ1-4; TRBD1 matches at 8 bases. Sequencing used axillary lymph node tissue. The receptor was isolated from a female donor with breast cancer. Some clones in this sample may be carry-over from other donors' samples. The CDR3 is CASSLGPAGGVNEKLFF. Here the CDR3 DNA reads TGTGCCAGCAGCTTAGGACCCGCAGGGGGCGTTAATGAAAAACTGTTTTTT.